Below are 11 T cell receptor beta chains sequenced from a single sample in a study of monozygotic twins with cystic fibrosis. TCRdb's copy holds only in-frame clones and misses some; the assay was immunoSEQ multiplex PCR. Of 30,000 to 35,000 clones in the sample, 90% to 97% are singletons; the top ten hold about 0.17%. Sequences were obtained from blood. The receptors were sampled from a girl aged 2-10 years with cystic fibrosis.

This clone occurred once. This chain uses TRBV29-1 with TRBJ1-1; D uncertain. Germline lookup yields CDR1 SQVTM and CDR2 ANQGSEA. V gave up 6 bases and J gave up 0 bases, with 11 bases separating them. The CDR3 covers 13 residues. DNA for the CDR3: TGCAGCGTGGGTCTGGCTCTGAACACTGAAGCTTTCTTT. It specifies CSVGLALNTEAFF.

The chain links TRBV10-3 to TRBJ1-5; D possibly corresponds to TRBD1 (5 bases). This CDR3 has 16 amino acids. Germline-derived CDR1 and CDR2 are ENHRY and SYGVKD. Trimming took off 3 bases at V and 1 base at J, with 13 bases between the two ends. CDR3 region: CAISDSIGGSNQPQHF. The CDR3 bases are TGTGCCATCAGTGATTCGATCGGGGGAAGCAATCAGCCCCAGCATTTT.

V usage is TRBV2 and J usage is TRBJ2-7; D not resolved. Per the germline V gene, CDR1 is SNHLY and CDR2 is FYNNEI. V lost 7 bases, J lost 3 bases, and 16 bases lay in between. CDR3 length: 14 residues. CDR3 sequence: CASTWRTGSYEQYF. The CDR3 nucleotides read TGTGCCAGCACTTGGAGAACTGGAAGCTACGAGCAGTACTTC. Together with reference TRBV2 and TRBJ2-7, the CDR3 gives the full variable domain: EPEVTQTPSHQVTQMGQEVILRCVPISNHLYFYWYRQILGQKVEFLVSFYNNEISEKSEIFDDQFSVERPDGSNFTLKIRSTKLEDSAMYFCASTWRTGSYEQYFGPGTRLTVT.

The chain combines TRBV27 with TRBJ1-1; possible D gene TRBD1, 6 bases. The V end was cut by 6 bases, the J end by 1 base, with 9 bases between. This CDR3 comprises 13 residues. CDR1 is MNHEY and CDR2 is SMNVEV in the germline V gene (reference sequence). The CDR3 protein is CASSIQGNTEAFF. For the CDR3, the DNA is TGTGCCAGCAGCATACAGGGGAACACTGAAGCTTTCTTT.

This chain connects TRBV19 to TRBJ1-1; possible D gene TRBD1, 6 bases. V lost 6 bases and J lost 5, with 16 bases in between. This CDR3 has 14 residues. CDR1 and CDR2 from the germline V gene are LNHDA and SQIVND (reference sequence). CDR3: CASSPLGGQTEAFF. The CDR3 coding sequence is TGTGCCAGTAGCCCCCTAGGGGGGCAGACTGAAGCTTTCTTT.

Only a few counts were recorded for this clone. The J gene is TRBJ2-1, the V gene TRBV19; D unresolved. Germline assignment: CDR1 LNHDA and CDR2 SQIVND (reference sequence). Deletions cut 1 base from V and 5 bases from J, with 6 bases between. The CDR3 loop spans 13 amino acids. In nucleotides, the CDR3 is TGTGCCAGTAGTATAGGGACCGACAATGAGCAGTTCTTC. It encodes CASSIGTDNEQFF.

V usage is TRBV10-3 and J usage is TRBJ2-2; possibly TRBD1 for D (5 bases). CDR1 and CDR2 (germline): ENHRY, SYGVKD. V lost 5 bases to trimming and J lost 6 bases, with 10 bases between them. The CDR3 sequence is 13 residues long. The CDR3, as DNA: TGTGCCATCAGTCAGGGATCCCCCGGGGAGCTGTTTTTT. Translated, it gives CAISQGSPGELFF.

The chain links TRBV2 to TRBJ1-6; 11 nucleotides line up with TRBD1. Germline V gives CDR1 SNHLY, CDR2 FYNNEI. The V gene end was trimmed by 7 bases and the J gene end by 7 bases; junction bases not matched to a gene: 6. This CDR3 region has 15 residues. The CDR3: CASTPDRGPNSPLHF. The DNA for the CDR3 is TGTGCCAGCACTCCGGACAGGGGGCCAAATTCACCCCTCCACTTT.

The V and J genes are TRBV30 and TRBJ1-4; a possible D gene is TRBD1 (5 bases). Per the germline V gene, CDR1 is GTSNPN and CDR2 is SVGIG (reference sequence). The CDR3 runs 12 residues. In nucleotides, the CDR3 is TGTGCGGTTGCGGGGGGGGATGAAAAACTGTTTTTT. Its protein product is CAVAGGDEKLFF.

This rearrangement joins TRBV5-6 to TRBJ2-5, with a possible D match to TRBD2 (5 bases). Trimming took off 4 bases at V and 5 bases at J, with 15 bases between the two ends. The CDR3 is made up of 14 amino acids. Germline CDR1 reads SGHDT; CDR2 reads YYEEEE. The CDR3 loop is CASSRPADRETQYF. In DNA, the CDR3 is TGTGCCAGCAGCCGGCCAGCGGATAGGGAGACCCAGTACTTC.

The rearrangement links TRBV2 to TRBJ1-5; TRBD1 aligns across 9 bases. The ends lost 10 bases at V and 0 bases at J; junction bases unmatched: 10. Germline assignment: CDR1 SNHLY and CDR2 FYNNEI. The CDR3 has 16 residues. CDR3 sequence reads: CATTRTGVISNQPQHF. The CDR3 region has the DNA TGTGCCACAACCAGGACAGGGGTAATTAGCAATCAGCCCCAGCATTTT.